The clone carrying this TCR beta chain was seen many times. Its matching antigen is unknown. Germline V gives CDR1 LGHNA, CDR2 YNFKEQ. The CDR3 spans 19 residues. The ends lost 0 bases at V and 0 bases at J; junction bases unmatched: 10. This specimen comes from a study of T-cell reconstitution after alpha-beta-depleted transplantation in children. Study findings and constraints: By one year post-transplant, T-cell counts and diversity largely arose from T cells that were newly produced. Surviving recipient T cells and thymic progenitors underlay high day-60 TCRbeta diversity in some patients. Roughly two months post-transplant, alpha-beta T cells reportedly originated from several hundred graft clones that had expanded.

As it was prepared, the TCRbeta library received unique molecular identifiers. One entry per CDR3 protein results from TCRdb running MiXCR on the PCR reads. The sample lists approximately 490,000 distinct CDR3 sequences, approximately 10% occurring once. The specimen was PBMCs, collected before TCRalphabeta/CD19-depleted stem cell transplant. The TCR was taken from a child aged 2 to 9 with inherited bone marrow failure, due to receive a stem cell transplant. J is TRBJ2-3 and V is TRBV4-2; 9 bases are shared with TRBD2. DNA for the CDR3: TGTGCCAGCAGCCAAGATCCCGACTTCGCGGGAGGGAGCACAGATACGCAGTATTTT. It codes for CASSQDPDFAGGSTDTQYF.